A selection of T cell receptor beta chains follows, all from one sample in a study of OX40 agonist ivuxolimab in advanced cancers. TCRdb's table, derived via immunoSEQ multiplex PCR, lists solely in-frame clones and lacks some. Counted here are some 79,000 clones, approximately 90% occurring once; the ten biggest clones make up 0.44%. The specimen was CD4+ or CD8+ T cells sorted from blood, collected in a trial of the OX40 agonist ivuxolimab. These TCRs come from an adult with an advanced solid tumor such as melanoma, head and neck, liver or kidney cancer. The CDR3 runs from the conserved cysteine through the conserved F or W. Each record gives: clone size, CDR3 length, D gene, J gene, V gene, CDR3 protein, CDR3 DNA. The D gene is left open where the match is weak. Rows may omit the clone size; those that give it use once, few, many or a size class.

clone_size: -
cdr3_length: 11
d_call: -
j_call: TRBJ2-7
v_call: TRBV6-5
cdr3_aa: CASSQGREQYF
cdr3_nt: TGTGCCAGCAGTCAGGGTCGCGAGCAGTACTTC

clone_size: once
cdr3_length: 15
d_call: -
j_call: TRBJ1-5
v_call: TRBV7-8
cdr3_aa: CASSLWGNSNQPQHF
cdr3_nt: TGTGCCAGCAGCTTATGGGGGAATAGCAATCAGCCCCAGCATTTT

clone_size: -
cdr3_length: 15
d_call: -
j_call: TRBJ1-2
v_call: TRBV10-3
cdr3_aa: CATGRVGAPNYGYTF
cdr3_nt: TGTGCCACCGGACGAGTCGGGGCGCCTAACTATGGCTACACCTTC

clone_size: -
cdr3_length: 16
d_call: -
j_call: TRBJ1-4
v_call: TRBV28
cdr3_aa: CASSDSNWSTNEKLFF
cdr3_nt: TGTGCCAGCAGTGACTCCAACTGGAGTACTAATGAAAAACTGTTTTTT

clone_size: -
cdr3_length: 15
d_call: TRBD1
j_call: TRBJ2-7
v_call: TRBV27
cdr3_aa: CASSSHGQGVSEQYF
cdr3_nt: TGTGCCAGCAGTTCTCACGGACAGGGGGTATCCGAGCAGTACTTC

clone_size: -
cdr3_length: 15
d_call: -
j_call: TRBJ2-2
v_call: TRBV11-2
cdr3_aa: CASSERDRLSGELFF
cdr3_nt: TGTGCCAGCAGCGAACGGGACCGACTTTCCGGGGAGCTGTTTTTT

clone_size: -
cdr3_length: 15
d_call: -
j_call: TRBJ2-1
v_call: TRBV12-5
cdr3_aa: CASGSWVTSYNEQFF
cdr3_nt: TGTGCTAGTGGTTCGTGGGTGACCTCCTACAATGAGCAGTTCTTC

clone_size: once
cdr3_length: 16
d_call: -
j_call: TRBJ2-7
v_call: TRBV27
cdr3_aa: CASSLIPGSSPGEQYF
cdr3_nt: TGTGCCAGCAGTTTGATTCCGGGGTCTAGCCCGGGTGAGCAGTACTTC

clone_size: once
cdr3_length: 17
d_call: TRBD2
j_call: TRBJ2-3
v_call: TRBV15
cdr3_aa: CATSSLLIAGGGDTQYF
cdr3_nt: TGTGCCACCAGCAGCCTACTTATAGCGGGGGGTGGAGATACGCAGTATTTT

clone_size: -
cdr3_length: 16
d_call: -
j_call: TRBJ1-5
v_call: TRBV27
cdr3_aa: CASSLTAGSSNQPQHF
cdr3_nt: TGTGCCAGCAGTTTAACGGCGGGTTCGAGCAATCAGCCCCAGCATTTT

clone_size: -
cdr3_length: 13
d_call: -
j_call: TRBJ1-1
v_call: TRBV5-4
cdr3_aa: CASSADMELEAFF
cdr3_nt: TGTGCCAGCAGCGCAGACATGGAACTTGAAGCTTTCTTT

clone_size: -
cdr3_length: 13
d_call: TRBD2
j_call: TRBJ2-5
v_call: TRBV2
cdr3_aa: CASRRELGETQYF
cdr3_nt: TGTGCCAGCAGGCGGGAGTTAGGCGAGACCCAGTACTTC

clone_size: -
cdr3_length: 16
d_call: -
j_call: TRBJ1-1
v_call: TRBV19
cdr3_aa: CASSIGGNVMNTEAFF
cdr3_nt: TGTGCCAGTAGTATAGGAGGGAATGTTATGAACACTGAAGCTTTCTTT

clone_size: -
cdr3_length: 15
d_call: -
j_call: TRBJ2-7
v_call: TRBV6-6
cdr3_aa: CASRPGLGPAYEQYF
cdr3_nt: TGTGCCAGCAGACCTGGATTAGGGCCTGCTTACGAGCAGTACTTC

clone_size: -
cdr3_length: 13
d_call: TRBD1
j_call: TRBJ1-4
v_call: TRBV5-4
cdr3_aa: CASSWTGDEKLFF
cdr3_nt: TGTGCCAGCAGCTGGACAGGGGACGAAAAACTGTTTTTT

clone_size: -
cdr3_length: 15
d_call: -
j_call: TRBJ2-2
v_call: TRBV27
cdr3_aa: CASSLLQGGTGELFF
cdr3_nt: TGTGCCAGCAGTTTATTGCAGGGGGGGACCGGGGAGCTGTTTTTT

clone_size: -
cdr3_length: 15
d_call: TRBD2
j_call: TRBJ2-5
v_call: TRBV4-2
cdr3_aa: CASSQEVAGQETQYF
cdr3_nt: TGTGCCAGCAGCCAAGAGGTAGCGGGTCAAGAGACCCAGTACTTC

clone_size: -
cdr3_length: 17
d_call: TRBD2
j_call: TRBJ2-1
v_call: TRBV18
cdr3_aa: CASSPGLAGALGNEQFF
cdr3_nt: TGTGCCAGCTCACCGGGACTAGCGGGAGCTCTGGGCAATGAGCAGTTCTTC

clone_size: -
cdr3_length: 16
d_call: TRBD2
j_call: TRBJ2-7
v_call: TRBV27
cdr3_aa: CASRTGGSLAGGKQYF
cdr3_nt: TGTGCCAGCCGGACAGGGGGGTCGCTAGCGGGAGGGAAGCAGTACTTC

clone_size: -
cdr3_length: 14
d_call: TRBD1
j_call: TRBJ2-7
v_call: TRBV27
cdr3_aa: CASRDGQGTYEQYF
cdr3_nt: TGTGCCAGCAGAGACGGACAGGGGACCTACGAGCAGTACTTC

clone_size: -
cdr3_length: 15
d_call: -
j_call: TRBJ1-1
v_call: TRBV30
cdr3_aa: CAWSRAPRLDTEAFF
cdr3_nt: TGTGCCTGGTCCAGGGCCCCACGATTGGACACTGAAGCTTTCTTT

clone_size: -
cdr3_length: 15
d_call: -
j_call: TRBJ1-2
v_call: TRBV6-6
cdr3_aa: CASSWDTAGGYGYTF
cdr3_nt: TGTGCCAGCAGTTGGGACACCGCGGGGGGCTATGGCTACACCTTC

clone_size: -
cdr3_length: 15
d_call: -
j_call: TRBJ2-7
v_call: TRBV5-5
cdr3_aa: CASSQQAGQSYEQYF
cdr3_nt: TGTGCCAGCAGCCAACAAGCGGGACAAAGCTACGAGCAGTACTTC

clone_size: -
cdr3_length: 15
d_call: -
j_call: TRBJ2-1
v_call: TRBV9
cdr3_aa: CASSPNRRADNEQFF
cdr3_nt: TGTGCCAGCAGCCCAAACAGAAGGGCGGACAATGAGCAGTTCTTC

clone_size: -
cdr3_length: 19
d_call: -
j_call: TRBJ2-6
v_call: TRBV11-2
cdr3_aa: CASSLRPLGELGGANVLTF
cdr3_nt: TGTGCCAGCAGCTTACGGCCACTGGGGGAGTTAGGTGGGGCCAACGTCCTGACTTTC

clone_size: -
cdr3_length: 14
d_call: -
j_call: TRBJ1-2
v_call: TRBV6-1
cdr3_aa: CASSEGTDNYGYTF
cdr3_nt: TGTGCCAGCAGTGAAGGGACAGACAACTATGGCTACACCTTC

clone_size: -
cdr3_length: 12
d_call: -
j_call: TRBJ1-1
v_call: TRBV6-4
cdr3_aa: CASSEVFTEAFF
cdr3_nt: TGTGCCAGCAGTGAGGTTTTCACTGAAGCTTTCTTT

clone_size: -
cdr3_length: 16
d_call: TRBD2
j_call: TRBJ2-1
v_call: TRBV5-1
cdr3_aa: CASSPLASSGTNEQFF
cdr3_nt: TGCGCCAGCAGCCCCCTAGCGAGTAGCGGGACCAATGAGCAGTTCTTC

clone_size: -
cdr3_length: 15
d_call: TRBD1
j_call: TRBJ2-7
v_call: TRBV5-1
cdr3_aa: CASSLAVQGTYEQYF
cdr3_nt: TGCGCCAGCAGCTTGGCCGTACAGGGGACCTACGAGCAGTACTTC

clone_size: -
cdr3_length: 13
d_call: -
j_call: TRBJ1-1
v_call: TRBV2
cdr3_aa: CASSSGLGIEAFF
cdr3_nt: TGTGCCAGCTCCTCAGGCCTTGGGATTGAAGCTTTCTTT

clone_size: -
cdr3_length: 14
d_call: TRBD1
j_call: TRBJ1-2
v_call: TRBV6-6
cdr3_aa: CASSSTQGAAGYTF
cdr3_nt: TGTGCCAGCAGCTCGACACAGGGGGCGGCTGGCTACACCTTC

clone_size: -
cdr3_length: 20
d_call: TRBD2
j_call: TRBJ2-2
v_call: TRBV4-3
cdr3_aa: CASSQESQGAGGPGTGELFF
cdr3_nt: TGCGCCAGCAGCCAAGAAAGTCAAGGAGCGGGAGGGCCCGGAACCGGGGAGCTGTTTTTT

clone_size: -
cdr3_length: 15
d_call: -
j_call: TRBJ2-7
v_call: TRBV5-1
cdr3_aa: CASSLFRASSYEQYF
cdr3_nt: TGCGCCAGCAGCTTGTTCCGGGCAAGCTCCTACGAGCAGTACTTC

clone_size: -
cdr3_length: 15
d_call: -
j_call: TRBJ2-2
v_call: TRBV7-7
cdr3_aa: CASSQTAGNTGELFF
cdr3_nt: TGTGCCAGCAGCCAGACGGCAGGAAACACCGGGGAGCTGTTTTTT

clone_size: -
cdr3_length: 17
d_call: TRBD2
j_call: TRBJ2-7
v_call: TRBV27
cdr3_aa: CASSPLPRLAGAYEQYF
cdr3_nt: TGTGCCAGCAGTCCACTCCCGCGACTAGCGGGAGCCTACGAGCAGTACTTC

clone_size: -
cdr3_length: 16
d_call: -
j_call: TRBJ1-1
v_call: TRBV11-3
cdr3_aa: CASSLDEGGLNTEAFF
cdr3_nt: TGTGCCAGCAGCTTAGACGAGGGGGGACTGAACACTGAAGCTTTCTTT

clone_size: -
cdr3_length: 12
d_call: -
j_call: TRBJ1-1
v_call: TRBV6-5
cdr3_aa: CASSSPGVEAFF
cdr3_nt: TGTGCCAGCAGTTCCCCAGGGGTTGAAGCTTTCTTT

clone_size: -
cdr3_length: 16
d_call: TRBD2
j_call: TRBJ2-3
v_call: TRBV25-1
cdr3_aa: CASSAHKAGAADTQYF
cdr3_nt: TGTGCCAGCAGTGCCCATAAAGCGGGAGCAGCAGATACGCAGTATTTT

clone_size: -
cdr3_length: 13
d_call: -
j_call: TRBJ2-1
v_call: TRBV11-2
cdr3_aa: CASGGGPDNEQFF
cdr3_nt: TGTGCCAGCGGCGGGGGCCCCGACAATGAGCAGTTCTTC

clone_size: -
cdr3_length: 15
d_call: -
j_call: TRBJ2-5
v_call: TRBV18
cdr3_aa: CASSGPLSPQETQYF
cdr3_nt: TGTGCCAGCTCAGGGCCCCTAAGCCCCCAAGAGACCCAGTACTTC

clone_size: -
cdr3_length: 17
d_call: -
j_call: TRBJ2-6
v_call: TRBV4-1
cdr3_aa: CASSPTSVLSGANVLTF
cdr3_nt: TGCGCCAGCAGCCCTACATCCGTACTCTCTGGGGCCAACGTCCTGACTTTC

clone_size: -
cdr3_length: 14
d_call: TRBD1
j_call: TRBJ2-7
v_call: TRBV5-6
cdr3_aa: CASSPGQGLAEQYF
cdr3_nt: TGTGCCAGCAGCCCGGGACAGGGGCTCGCCGAGCAGTACTTC